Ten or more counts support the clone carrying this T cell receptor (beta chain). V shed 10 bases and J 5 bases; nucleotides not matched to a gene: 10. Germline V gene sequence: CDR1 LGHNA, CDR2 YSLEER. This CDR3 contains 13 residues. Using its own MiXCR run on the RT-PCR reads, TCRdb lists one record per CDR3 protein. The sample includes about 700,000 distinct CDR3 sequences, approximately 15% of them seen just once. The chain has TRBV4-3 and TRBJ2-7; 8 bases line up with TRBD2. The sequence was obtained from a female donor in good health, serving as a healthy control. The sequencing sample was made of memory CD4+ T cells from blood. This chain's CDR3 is CATQRVSGNEQYF. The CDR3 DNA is TGCGCCACCCAGCGGGTTAGCGGGAACGAGCAGTACTTC.